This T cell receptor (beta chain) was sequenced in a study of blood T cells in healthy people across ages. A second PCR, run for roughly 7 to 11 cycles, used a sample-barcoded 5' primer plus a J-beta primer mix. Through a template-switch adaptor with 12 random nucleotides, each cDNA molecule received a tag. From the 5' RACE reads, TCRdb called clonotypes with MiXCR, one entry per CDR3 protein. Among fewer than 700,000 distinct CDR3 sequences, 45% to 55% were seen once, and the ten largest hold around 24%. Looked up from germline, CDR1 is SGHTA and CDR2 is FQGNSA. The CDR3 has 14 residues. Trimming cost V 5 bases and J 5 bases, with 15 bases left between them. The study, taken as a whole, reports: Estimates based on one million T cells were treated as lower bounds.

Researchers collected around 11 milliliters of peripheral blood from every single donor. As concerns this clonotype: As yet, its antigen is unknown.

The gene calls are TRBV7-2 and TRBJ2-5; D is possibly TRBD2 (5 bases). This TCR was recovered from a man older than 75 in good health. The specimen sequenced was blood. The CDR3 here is CASSKGRGWETQYF. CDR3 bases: TGTGCCAGCAGCAAAGGACGAGGGTGGGAGACCCAGTACTTC. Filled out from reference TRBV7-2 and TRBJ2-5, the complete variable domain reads GAGVSQSPSNKVTEKGKDVELRCDPISGHTALYWYRQSLGQGLEFLIYFQGNSAPDKSGLPSDRFSAERTGGSVSTLTIQRTQQEDSAVYLCASSKGRGWETQYFGPGTRLLVL.